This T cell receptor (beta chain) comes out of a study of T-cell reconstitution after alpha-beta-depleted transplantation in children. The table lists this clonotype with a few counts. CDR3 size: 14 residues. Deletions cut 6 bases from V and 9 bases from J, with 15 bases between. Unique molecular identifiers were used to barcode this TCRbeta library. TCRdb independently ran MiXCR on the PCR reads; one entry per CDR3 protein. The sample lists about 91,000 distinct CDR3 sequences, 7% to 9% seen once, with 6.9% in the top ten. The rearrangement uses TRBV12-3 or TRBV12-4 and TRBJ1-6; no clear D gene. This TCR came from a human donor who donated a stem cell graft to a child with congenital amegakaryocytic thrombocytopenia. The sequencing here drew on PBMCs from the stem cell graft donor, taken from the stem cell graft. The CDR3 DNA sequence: TGTGCCAGCAGGCGCGAGGGTTCGGCTTCACCCCTCCACTTT. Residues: CASRREGSASPLHF.